Each of the 8 T cell receptor beta chains below was sequenced from the same sample in a study of Ad26.COV2.S vaccination and SARS-CoV-2 variants (dated by TCRdb to 2020 to 2023). Library creation used the immunoSEQ multiplex PCR assay. In TCRdb, the immuneACCESS table is reduced to in-frame sequences with V and J assigned. These tables do not hold every clone; where another copy was compared, an unresolved V gene accounts for under half, and the others remain unexplained. The sample records some 320,000 clones, 85% of which are singletons. Clones ranked in the top ten supply approximately 2.1% of the sample. The sample's treatment or condition label, in plain terms: around 19 received Ad26.COV2.S at low or high dose, single or two shots; roughly five received placebo; per-sample allocation not given. For vaccine and placebo recipients, the sequenced repertoires came from samples collected on day 63 after the first injection.

Material: peripheral blood, obtained in a trial of Ad26.COV2.S vaccine versus placebo. The receptors stem from a person aged 18 to 65 who received the Ad26.COV2.S COVID-19 vaccine or a placebo.

The chain carries TRBV24-1 and TRBJ1-5; TRBD1 aligns across 11 bases. The germline V gene encodes CDR1 KGHDR and CDR2 SFDVKD. After removal of 10 bases from V and 5 bases from J, the junction contained 6 bases not matched to a gene. The CDR3 totals 14 residues. The CDR3 is CATERGQGDQPQHF. For the CDR3, the DNA is TGTGCCACAGAGCGGGGACAGGGGGATCAGCCCCAGCATTTT.

This chain uses TRBV29-1 with TRBJ2-3, with D perhaps matching TRBD1 or TRBD2 (5 bases each). The V end was cut by 4 bases, the J end by 0 bases, with 11 bases between. Germline V gene data show CDR1 as SQVTM and CDR2 as ANQGSEA. The CDR3 has 14 residues. CDR3 bases: TGCAGCGTTGGTATCGGGGCTAGCACAGATACGCAGTATTTT. Protein: CSVGIGASTDTQYF.

This clone showed up just a few times. The chain is built from TRBV19 and TRBJ1-1; unclear D gene. The germline V gene has CDR1 LNHDA and CDR2 SQIVND (reference sequence). This CDR3 spans 14 amino acids. The germline V and J ends were trimmed by 3 bases and 2 bases, with 10 bases remaining between them. The CDR3 sequence: CASSILLDNTEAFF. Written as DNA, the CDR3 is TGTGCCAGTAGTATTCTCCTGGACAACACTGAAGCTTTCTTT.

The chain is built from TRBV30 and TRBJ1-4, with 7 bases identical to TRBD1. This CDR3 has 15 amino acids. J was trimmed by 4 bases and V by 2 bases; bases with no gene match: 7. Germline CDR1 is GTSNPN and CDR2 is SVGIG (reference sequence). The CDR3, as DNA: TGTGCCTGGAGTCCAGGGGGACGGTATAATGAAAAACTGTTTTTT. Its translation is CAWSPGGRYNEKLFF.

This clone was seen a few times. V is TRBV11-2 and J is TRBJ1-1, with D possibly being TRBD1 (5 bases). This CDR3 contains 13 residues. Deletions cut 1 base from V and 11 bases from J, with 14 bases between. CDR1 is SGHAT, CDR2 FQNNGV, per germline. The CDR3 nucleotides are TGTGCCAGCAGCTTAGCAGGGCCTGGGAAGGCTTTCTTT. It codes for CASSLAGPGKAFF.

The chain carries TRBV7-9 and TRBJ2-7, with 8 bases identical to TRBD1. Germline values: CDR1 SEHNR, CDR2 FQNEAQ (reference sequence). J was trimmed by 2 bases and V by 4 bases; bases with no gene match: 4. The CDR3 is 14 residues long. CDR3 region: CASSSPDRAYEQYF. The CDR3 DNA reads TGTGCCAGCAGCTCGCCGGACAGGGCCTACGAGCAGTACTTC.

The chain recombines TRBV24-1 with TRBJ1-4, with 9 nucleotides matching TRBD1. Per the germline V gene, CDR1 is KGHDR and CDR2 is SFDVKD. Unmatched junction bases numbered 6, after V lost 3 bases and J lost 8 bases. CDR3 length: 15 amino acids. CDR3 residues: CATSDTGTGREKLFF. The CDR3 nucleotides are TGTGCCACCAGTGATACCGGGACAGGGCGAGAAAAACTGTTTTTT.

The chain links TRBV6-1 to TRBJ2-7; D gene ambiguous. The length of the CDR3 is 15 residues. V was cut by 3 bases and J by 3 bases, with 15 bases left in between. Germline V gene lookup returns CDR1 MNHNS and CDR2 SASEGT. CDR3: CASSDGPLAIYEQYF. Written as DNA, the CDR3 is TGTGCCAGCAGTGACGGCCCTTTGGCAATCTACGAGCAGTACTTC.